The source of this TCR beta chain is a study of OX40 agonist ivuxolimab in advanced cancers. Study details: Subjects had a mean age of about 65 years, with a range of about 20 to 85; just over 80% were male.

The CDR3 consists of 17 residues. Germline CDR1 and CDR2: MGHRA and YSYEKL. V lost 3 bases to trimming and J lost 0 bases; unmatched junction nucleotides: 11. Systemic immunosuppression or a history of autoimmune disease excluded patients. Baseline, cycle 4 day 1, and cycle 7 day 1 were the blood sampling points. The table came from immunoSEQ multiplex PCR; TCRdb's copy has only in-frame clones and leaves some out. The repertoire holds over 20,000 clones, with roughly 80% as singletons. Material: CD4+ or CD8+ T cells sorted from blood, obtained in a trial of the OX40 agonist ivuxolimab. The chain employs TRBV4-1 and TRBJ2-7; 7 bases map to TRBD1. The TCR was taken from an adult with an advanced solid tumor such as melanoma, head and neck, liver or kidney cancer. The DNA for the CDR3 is TGCGCCAGCAGCCAGGGCCCCGGGACAGTTCGCTCCTACGAGCAGTACTTC. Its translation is CASSQGPGTVRSYEQYF.